The 28 T cell receptor beta chains in this list originate from one sample, sequenced in a study (dated by TCRdb to between 2015 and 2016). Libraries were constructed by RT-PCR. The sequencer listed for this sample is Illumina MiSeq. The public reads were quality trimmed at Q25 with fastp and then assembled into clones with MiXCR by TCRdb, keeping productive beta chains. All rows with the same CDR3 protein become a single entry with the most common DNA and genes. The sample table lists fewer than 800,000 distinct CDR3 sequences, 14% of them with a count of one. The top ten clonotypes cover 3% to 4.5% of the sample. Sequencing was carried out using memory CD4+ T cells from blood. The receptors derive from a female donor in good health, serving as a healthy control.

The chain links TRBV2 to TRBJ2-2, with TRBD1 identical over 11 bases. CDR3 length: 16 residues. The junction had 8 bases not matched to a gene; V was cut back by 7 bases and J by 4 bases. Looked up from germline, CDR1 is SNHLY and CDR2 is FYNNEI. CDR3 DNA: TGTGCCAGCAAAGGGATGGGACAGGGGGTCACCGGGGAGCTGTTTTTT. This sequence encodes CASKGMGQGVTGELFF.

This clonotype was recorded at least ten times. The chain joins TRBV20-1 to TRBJ2-2, with D unresolved. The CDR3 totals 15 residues. V was trimmed by 3 bases and J by 0 bases, leaving 11 bases between them. The germline gives CDR1 DFQATT, CDR2 SNEGSKA (reference sequence). CDR3 region: CSASSTAPNTGELFF. The CDR3 nucleotides read TGCAGTGCTAGCAGTACAGCCCCGAACACCGGGGAGCTGTTTTTT.

The sample holds a few counts of this clonotype. The chain combines TRBV20-1 with TRBJ1-2, with TRBD1 identical over 8 bases. The CDR3 is 13 amino acids. J lost 7 bases, V lost 4 bases, and 8 bases had no gene match. CDR1 and CDR2 from the germline V gene are DFQATT and SNEGSKA (reference sequence). This CDR3 is CSAITQGAVGYTF. CDR3 DNA: TGCAGTGCTATCACCCAGGGGGCGGTTGGCTACACCTTC.

The V call is TRBV12-3 or TRBV12-4, the J call TRBJ1-1; no firm D call. The CDR3 is 15 amino acids. V was pared by 5 bases and J by 0 bases, with 13 bases between. The CDR3 DNA reads TGTGCCAGCAGTCCGCGTGAGGTTTTGAACACTGAAGCTTTCTTT. Its protein is CASSPREVLNTEAFF.

This clonotype appeared a few times. The chain carries TRBV5-1 and TRBJ2-1, with a possible D match to TRBD2 (5 bases). Germline CDR1 and CDR2: SGHRS and YFSETQ. Between the trimmed V and J ends, which lost 1 base and 8 bases, there was a span of 25 bases. The CDR3 spans 18 residues. CDR3 sequence (DNA): TGCGCCAGCAGCTTGTCCCTTTTGGACCTCGGGAAGGGTGATGAGCAGTTCTTC. It encodes CASSLSLLDLGKGDEQFF.

This clonotype turned up a few times. The V and J genes are TRBV6-5 and TRBJ2-2; 9 nucleotides match TRBD1. The germline gives CDR1 MNHEY, CDR2 SVGAGI. The V gene end was trimmed by 5 bases and the J gene end by 5 bases; junction bases not matched to a gene: 9. This CDR3 region has 16 residues. CDR3: CASSTTTGGGTGELFF. Here the CDR3 DNA reads TGTGCCAGCAGTACCACGACAGGGGGGGGGACCGGGGAGCTGTTTTTT.

This clonotype turned up a few times. This rearrangement joins TRBV24-1 to TRBJ2-1; 13 bases are a match to TRBD2. V lost 4 bases to trimming and J lost 8 bases; unmatched junction nucleotides: 7. Germline CDR1 and CDR2: KGHDR and SFDVKD. The CDR3 length is 16 residues. CDR3 bases: TGTGCCACCAGTGACCCGGGACTAGCGGGATTCCATGAGCAGTTCTTC. Translation: CATSDPGLAGFHEQFF.

The chain links TRBV7-2 to TRBJ1-5, with D maybe TRBD1 (5 bases). Trimming left V 1 base short and J 7 bases short, with 11 bases between. This CDR3 is built from 14 residues. Germline values: CDR1 SGHTA, CDR2 FQGNSA. CDR3 coding DNA: TGTGCCAGCAGCTTAGGGGGCCGATCCCAGCCCCAGCATTTT. Translating it yields CASSLGGRSQPQHF.

There are a few counts of this clonotype. The rearrangement uses TRBV7-2 and TRBJ1-1; maybe TRBD1 (6 bases). V dropped 5 bases and J dropped 6 bases, with 13 bases sitting between them. The length of the CDR3 is 13 residues. Germline CDR1 and CDR2: SGHTA and FQGNSA. CDR3 sequence reads: CASSPSRGPEAFF. DNA for the CDR3: TGTGCCAGCAGCCCCTCCAGGGGTCCTGAAGCTTTCTTT.

The V and J genes are TRBV20-1 and TRBJ1-1; tentative D call: TRBD1 (5 bases). The length of the CDR3 is 15 residues. CDR1 and CDR2 from the germline V gene are DFQATT and SNEGSKA (reference sequence). Trimming stripped 6 bases from V and 3 bases from J, with 20 bases between. CDR3 coding DNA: TGCAGTGCAAAGATGGGGACCCTGGCTGACACTGAAGCTTTCTTT. Translated, it gives CSAKMGTLADTEAFF.

The chain joins TRBV30 to TRBJ1-1; D not certain. Trimming took 4 bases from V and 1 from J, leaving 13 bases between them. Germline assignment: CDR1 GTSNPN and CDR2 SVGIG (reference sequence). The CDR3 covers 14 residues. The CDR3 DNA reads TGTGCCTGGAATACCATGACGGCGAACACTGAAGCTTTCTTT. It translates to CAWNTMTANTEAFF.

This chain connects TRBV11-2 to TRBJ2-5; D gene ambiguous. The CDR3 runs 13 residues. Germline-derived CDR1 and CDR2 are SGHAT and FQNNGV. Trimming pared 2 bases from V and 4 bases from J, leaving 8 bases between. CDR3 residues: CASSLSARETQYF. The CDR3 coding sequence is TGTGCCAGCAGCTTAAGCGCCCGAGAGACCCAGTACTTC. The full variable domain, in which reference TRBV11-2 and TRBJ2-5 provide the parts outside the CDR3, is EAGVAQSPRYKIIEKRQSVAFWCNPISGHATLYWYQQILGQGPKLLIQFQNNGVVDDSQLPKDRFSAERLKGVDSTLKIQPAKLEDSAVYLCASSLSARETQYFGPGTRLLVL.

There are many counts of this clonotype. This chain uses TRBV20-1 with TRBJ1-1; a weak D match, TRBD1 (5 bases). This CDR3 has 14 residues. V was pared by 6 bases and J by 1 base, with 15 bases between. The germline V gene encodes CDR1 DFQATT and CDR2 SNEGSKA (reference sequence). CDR3 nucleotide sequence: TGCAGTGCAAATAGACGAGGGGCGAACACTGAAGCTTTCTTT. It encodes CSANRRGANTEAFF.

At least ten counts were recorded for this clonotype. The rearrangement joins TRBV28 to TRBJ2-1; TRBD2 matches 16 bases. The J segment lost 4 bases and the V segment lost 4 bases, leaving 4 bases of the junction unmatched. The CDR3 is 17 residues long. Looked up from germline, CDR1 is MDHEN and CDR2 is SYDVKM. The chain's CDR3 is CASSSGLAGGLYNEQFF. The DNA of the CDR3 is TGTGCCAGCAGTTCGGGACTAGCGGGAGGGTTATACAATGAGCAGTTCTTC.

The rearrangement uses TRBV19 and TRBJ1-1; TRBD1 aligns across 10 bases. CDR1 is LNHDA and CDR2 is SQIVND in the germline V gene (reference sequence). The ends lost 3 bases at V and 11 bases at J; junction bases unmatched: 6. The CDR3 has 13 residues. CDR3: CASSIRQGALAFF. CDR3 coding DNA: TGTGCCAGTAGTATCCGACAGGGGGCTTTGGCTTTCTTT.

The chain links TRBV5-1 to TRBJ1-4; D is unresolved. There are 13 residues in the CDR3. The germline V gene encodes CDR1 SGHRS and CDR2 YFSETQ. Trimming shortened V by 0 bases and J by 10 bases, and 10 bases separated the two germline ends. In DNA form, the CDR3 reads TGCGCCAGCAGCTTGGCCCAGGAGGGAAAACTGTTTTTT. This sequence encodes CASSLAQEGKLFF.

This clonotype was seen many times. The chain carries TRBV20-1 and TRBJ1-4; D remains ambiguous. V lost 0 bases and J lost 6, with 11 bases in between. CDR1 DFQATT and CDR2 SNEGSKA come from the germline V gene (reference sequence). The CDR3 is made up of 14 amino acids. The CDR3 reads CSARDFDKYEKLFF. The CDR3 DNA sequence: TGCAGTGCTAGAGATTTCGACAAATATGAAAAACTGTTTTTT.

This clonotype was detected a few times. The V and J genes are TRBV28 and TRBJ2-5, with TRBD2 identical over 8 bases. CDR3 length: 14 residues. Germline V gene data show CDR1 as MDHEN and CDR2 as SYDVKM. Trimming cost V 6 bases and J 4 bases; bases outside gene matches: 7. Here the CDR3 DNA reads TGTGCCAGCAGCCAAACCGGGACTAGAGAGACCCAGTACTTC. Encoded protein: CASSQTGTRETQYF.

The CDR3 DNA sequence: TGCGCCAGCAGCCCGGGACAGGGAGCGGCAGATACGCAGTATTTT. This translates into CASSPGQGAADTQYF. The rearrangement links TRBV5-1 to TRBJ2-3, with 9 bases fitting TRBD1. The CDR3 totals 15 residues. CDR1 and CDR2 from the germline V gene are SGHRS and YFSETQ. With 4 bases clipped from V and 4 bases from J, the junction kept 7 bases outside the gene matches.

This clonotype was observed once. A junction end diverges from the germline sequence, so it may reflect a read error. The chain joins TRBV7-7 to TRBJ2-7, with 9 bases fitting TRBD1. The CDR3 spans 12 residues. Per germline, CDR1 SSHAT and CDR2 FNYEAQ (reference sequence). CDR3 amino acids: CASRKGQGEQYF. The CDR3 DNA sequence: TGTGCTAGCAGAAAGGGACAGGGCGAGCAGTACTTC.

This clonotype was seen many times. The V and J genes are TRBV15 and TRBJ2-3; 7 bases are shared with TRBD2. The CDR3 is made up of 15 amino acids. The junction had 8 bases not matched to a gene; V was cut back by 3 bases and J by 5 bases. The V gene's germline CDR1 is LNHNV and CDR2 YYDKDF (reference sequence). CDR3: CATSSYLGGGDTQYF. For the CDR3, the DNA is TGTGCCACCAGCAGCTATCTCGGCGGGGGAGATACGCAGTATTTT.

The sample holds a few counts of this clonotype. J is TRBJ2-3 and V is TRBV5-1; no definite D call. Between the trimmed V and J ends, which lost 4 bases and 2 bases, there was a span of 11 bases. CDR3 length: 14 residues. The V gene's germline CDR1 is SGHRS and CDR2 YFSETQ. The CDR3 nucleotides read TGCGCCAGCAGCGGAACAGTCAACACAGATACGCAGTATTTT. Its translation is CASSGTVNTDTQYF.

V usage is TRBV5-1 and J usage is TRBJ1-1; D possibly corresponds to TRBD1 (5 bases). Germline values: CDR1 SGHRS, CDR2 YFSETQ. Trimming took 0 bases from V and 0 from J, leaving 9 bases between them. The length of the CDR3 is 15 residues. Written as DNA, the CDR3 is TGCGCCAGCAGCTTGGCCAACAGGATGAACACTGAAGCTTTCTTT. Protein product: CASSLANRMNTEAFF.

The rearrangement links TRBV5-1 to TRBJ2-1; TRBD2 aligns across 7 bases. In germline, CDR1 is SGHRS, CDR2 YFSETQ. The CDR3 is 14 amino acids. Trimming removed 4 bases from V and 9 bases from J; junction bases left unmatched: 10. CDR3 protein: CASSISTSPGEQFF. In DNA, the CDR3 is TGCGCCAGCAGCATATCGACTAGCCCTGGTGAGCAGTTCTTC.

The CDR3: CASSSAGYSNQPQHF. The CDR3 DNA reads as TGTGCCAGCAGTTCCGCCGGATATAGCAATCAGCCCCAGCATTTT. V usage is TRBV27 and J usage is TRBJ1-5, with D hard to call. The V gene lost 4 bases and the J gene lost 0 bases, with 10 bases spanning the gap. The germline V gene encodes CDR1 MNHEY and CDR2 SMNVEV (reference sequence). The CDR3 spans 15 residues.

This clonotype has only a few counts. The chain employs TRBV27 and TRBJ2-1; D ambiguous. V lost 0 bases and J lost 2, with 8 bases in between. Per the germline V gene, CDR1 is MNHEY and CDR2 is SMNVEV (reference sequence). The CDR3 covers 15 residues. This CDR3 reads CASSLSPGTYNEQFF. CDR3 bases: TGTGCCAGCAGTTTATCCCCGGGTACCTACAATGAGCAGTTCTTC.

There are a few counts of this clonotype. The chain uses TRBV24-1 and TRBJ1-5; D is undetermined. This CDR3 is built from 10 residues. CDR1 and CDR2 (germline): KGHDR, SFDVKD. V lost 6 bases, J lost 7 bases, and 3 bases lay in between. CDR3 sequence (DNA): TGTGCCACCAGTTGCCAGCCCCAGCATTTT. Encoded protein: CATSCQPQHF.

This clonotype was seen at least ten times. J is TRBJ1-2 and V is TRBV6-5, with TRBD1 identical over 11 bases. This CDR3 has 15 residues. Germline V gene data show CDR1 as MNHEY and CDR2 as SVGAGI. J lost 2 bases, V lost 5 bases, and 4 bases had no gene match. The DNA for the CDR3 is TGTGCCAGCAGTCTGGACAGGGGGCAGAACTATGGCTACACCTTC. This translates into CASSLDRGQNYGYTF.